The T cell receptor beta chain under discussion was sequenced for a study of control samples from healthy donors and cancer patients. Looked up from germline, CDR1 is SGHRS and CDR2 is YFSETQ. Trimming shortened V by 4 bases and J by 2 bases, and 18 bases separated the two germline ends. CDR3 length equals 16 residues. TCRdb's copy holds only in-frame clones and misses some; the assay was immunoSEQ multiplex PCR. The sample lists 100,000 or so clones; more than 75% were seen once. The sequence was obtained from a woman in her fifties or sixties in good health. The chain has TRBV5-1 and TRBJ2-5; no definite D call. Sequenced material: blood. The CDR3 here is CASSPGGAPSQETQYF. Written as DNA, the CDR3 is TGCGCCAGCAGCCCAGGCGGTGCCCCATCTCAAGAGACCCAGTACTTC.